This T cell receptor (beta chain) was identified during a study of blood T cell repertoires in COVID-19. Study context: Sources were T cells, B-cell-depleted T cells, or PBMCs; the material itself was cDNA or gDNA.

V trimming: 2 bases; J trimming: 2 bases; junction bases outside the gene matches: 21. The CDR3 has 22 residues. Per the germline V gene, CDR1 is MDHEN and CDR2 is SYDVKM. How the authors handled the data: Reference gene primer amplification gave nucleated cell count estimates. The protocol was immunoSEQ multiplex PCR, while the TCRdb copy is restricted to in-frame clones and leaves out a portion. Clone size and the V and J calls come from that table; the DNA yielded D and trimming. The sample holds about 200,000 clones, 81% seen once. Sequenced: peripheral blood. J is TRBJ2-5 and V is TRBV28; 12 nucleotides line up with TRBD2. This receptor was obtained from a woman older than 75 with acute or convalescent COVID-19. The CDR3 DNA is TGTGCCAGCAGTTTACGTACTGGACTAGCGGGATATTGGGGGGGTTTACAAGAGACCCAGTACTTC. It codes for CASSLRTGLAGYWGGLQETQYF. The full variable domain, in which reference TRBV28 and TRBJ2-5 provide the parts outside the CDR3, is DVKVTQSSRYLVKRTGEKVFLECVQDMDHENMFWYRQDPGLGLRLIYFSYDVKMKEKGDIPEGYSVSREKKERFSLILESASTNQTSMYLCASSLRTGLAGYWGGLQETQYFGPGTRLLVL.